A selection of T cell receptor beta chains follows, all from one sample in a study of T cells in Graves' hyperthyroidism and ophthalmopathy. TCRdb re-analysed the multiplex PCR reads in MiXCR, keeping a single row per CDR3 protein. The data contain around 300,000 distinct CDR3 sequences, roughly 15% of them seen just once; the ten biggest clones take up around 30%. Sequencing input: blood. The source is a woman between 45 and 65 years old with Graves' hyperthyroidism that later progressed to Graves' ophthalmopathy. Each CDR3 is given with its conserved first and last residue. Not every row has a clone size; where given, it reads once, few, many or a size class.

CDR3	J	length	size	V
CASTGTGGGYEQYF	TRBJ2-7	14	many	TRBV10-2
CASSYSPVTYDQETQYF	TRBJ2-5	17	many	TRBV6-2/TRBV6-3
CASSQAGAATNEKLFF	TRBJ1-4	16	NA	TRBV27
CASSYQGGSGANVLTF	TRBJ2-6	16	many	TRBV6-2/TRBV6-3
CASSSNGEVGTEAFF	TRBJ1-1	15	many	TRBV5-1
CASSLVVAGPYEQYF	TRBJ2-7	15	few	TRBV5-1
CASSTDRGTNEQFF	TRBJ2-1	14	many	TRBV2
CASRGQNTEAFF	TRBJ1-1	12	many	TRBV5-1
CASSLQGISDTQYF	TRBJ2-3	14	many	TRBV28
CASSPRGDEKLFF	TRBJ1-4	13	many	TRBV18
CASSRQPPGANVLTF	TRBJ2-6	15	few	TRBV27
CASSLGWGNTEAFF	TRBJ1-1	14	many	TRBV7-9
CARQGAGTEAFF	TRBJ1-1	12	many	TRBV30
CASSSPAGDHNEQFF	TRBJ2-1	15	many	TRBV28
CASSPPGLAGANEQFF	TRBJ2-1	16	once	TRBV12-3/TRBV12-4
CASSLELRSYNEQFF	TRBJ2-1	15	NA	TRBV7-2
CASRGQGANTEAFF	TRBJ1-1	14	many	TRBV7-9
CASSYSTFRAGEIDTQYF	TRBJ2-3	18	many	TRBV6-2/TRBV6-3
CASSYSGVVRWNTEAFF	TRBJ1-1	17	many	TRBV6-6
CSARVPPQTGFNQPQHF	TRBJ1-5	17	NA	TRBV20-1
CASSLGRGSGGYTF	TRBJ1-2	14	NA	TRBV5-1
CASGRTSGVYNEQFF	TRBJ2-1	15	NA	TRBV2
CSAPRAGQGPYEQYF	TRBJ2-7	15	many	TRBV20-1
CASSFWWVSRETQYF	TRBJ2-5	15	few	TRBV7-9
CASSLLGQPPQHF	TRBJ1-5	13	NA	TRBV27
CATLQGNYGYTF	TRBJ1-2	12	many	TRBV10-3
CSAFLLGQGDEQFF	TRBJ2-1	14	many	TRBV20-1
CASSSHSGRVYNEQFF	TRBJ2-1	16	many	TRBV6-2/TRBV6-3
CAAEGQGRNTEAFF	TRBJ1-1	14	NA	TRBV7-9
CAWSRGISGNTKYF	TRBJ1-3	14	NA	TRBV30
CASSYFVNTEAFF	TRBJ1-1	13	few	TRBV6-5
CASSSPGTGFPGANVLTF	TRBJ2-6	18	many	TRBV28
CSAGTSLYNEQFF	TRBJ2-1	13	many	TRBV29-1
CASSISWTSGKYNEQFF	TRBJ2-1	17	few	TRBV19
CASSLRTSNQETQYF	TRBJ2-5	15	NA	TRBV18
CATSDLFGGAANTGELFF	TRBJ2-2	18	many	TRBV24-1
CASSADRAVQPQHF	TRBJ1-5	14	few	TRBV6-1
CASSYVPAGPEKGETQYF	TRBJ2-5	18	many	TRBV6-1
CASSQRTGDGYTF	TRBJ1-2	13	many	TRBV3-1
CATSRTLGDREGNQPQHF	TRBJ1-5	18	many	TRBV15
CASSLGSGFYNSPLHF	TRBJ1-6	16	NA	TRBV28
CASSQGRLNIQYF	TRBJ2-4	13	many	TRBV3-1
CSVRLTGGVYGYTF	TRBJ1-2	14	many	TRBV29-1
CASSQAGYTQYF	TRBJ2-3	12	NA	TRBV4-1
CSARGGGLPWTSTDTQYF	TRBJ2-3	18	many	TRBV20-1
CASSPPVDTDTQYF	TRBJ2-3	14	many	TRBV18
CAAAGNYEQYF	TRBJ2-7	11	many	TRBV6-1
CASSPVGTGRNNEQFF	TRBJ2-1	16	many	TRBV18
CSARVATDTQYF	TRBJ2-3	12	NA	TRBV20-1
CASSFITGLAGGSYEQYF	TRBJ2-7	18	NA	TRBV27
CASRDNSYNEQFF	TRBJ2-1	13	NA	TRBV6-2/TRBV6-3
CASSKQGRNEQFF	TRBJ2-1	13	many	TRBV2
CASRDEATNEKLFF	TRBJ1-4	14	few	TRBV6-1
CASSFRGVSYNEQFF	TRBJ2-1	15	NA	TRBV5-1